The 27 T cell receptor beta chains in this list originate from one sample, sequenced in a study of blood T cell repertoires in COVID-19. Repertoires were generated with immunoSEQ multiplex PCR, while TCRdb's copy carries only in-frame clones and drops some. The sample lists around 250,000 clones; approximately 85% were seen once. The specimen was PBMCs or T cells enriched from blood (not recorded which). The receptors originated from a woman in her fifties or sixties who had recovered from COVID-19.

The J gene is TRBJ1-2, the V gene TRBV7-9; D uncertain. CDR1 and CDR2 (germline): SEHNR, FQNEAQ (reference sequence). This CDR3 region has 16 residues. Trimming shortened V by 2 bases and J by 1 base, and 14 bases separated the two germline ends. CDR3 bases: TGTGCCAGCAGCTTATCATCAGGCTCGAGTAACTATGGCTACACCTTC. It is translated as CASSLSSGSSNYGYTF.

The chain combines TRBV18 with TRBJ1-1, with 8 bases aligning to TRBD1. The ends lost 3 bases at V and 1 base at J; junction bases unmatched: 4. CDR1 is KGHSH, CDR2 LQKENI, per germline. The CDR3 is 15 residues long. Here the CDR3 reads CASSPTGQGNTEAFF. In DNA form, the CDR3 reads TGTGCCAGCTCACCTACCGGACAGGGGAACACTGAAGCTTTCTTT. The full variable domain, in which reference TRBV18 and TRBJ1-1 provide the parts outside the CDR3, is NAGVMQNPRHLVRRRGQEARLRCSPMKGHSHVYWYRQLPEEGLKFMVYLQKENIIDESGMPKERFSAEFPKEGPSILRIQQVVRGDSAAYFCASSPTGQGNTEAFFGQGTRLTVV.

This rearrangement joins TRBV30 to TRBJ1-5, with D possibly matching TRBD1 (5 bases). The V end lost 0 bases, the J end lost 6 bases, and 9 bases lay between the germline ends. This CDR3 is built from 13 residues. Germline CDR1 reads GTSNPN; CDR2 reads SVGIG (reference sequence). CDR3 in DNA: TGTGCCTGGAGTGTGGGGGGAGCTCAGCCCCAGCATTTT. Translating gives CAWSVGGAQPQHF.

The chain recombines TRBV21-1 with TRBJ2-2; TRBD2 is the table's D call, not checked against the DNA. TRBV21-1 is listed as a pseudogene. The CDR3 has 19 amino acids. The CDR3 sequence: CASSKVPLPGGRSTGELFF. CDR3 sequence (DNA): TGTGCCAGCAGCAAAGTACCCCTCCCGGGGGGTCGGAGCACCGGGGAGCTGTTTTTT.

This clone was recorded once. The gene calls are TRBV7-9 and TRBJ2-7, with TRBD2 as a possible D gene (6 bases). The germline V and J ends were trimmed by 2 bases and 0 bases, with 11 bases remaining between them. The germline gives CDR1 SEHNR, CDR2 FQNEAQ (reference sequence). CDR3 length equals 15 residues. The CDR3 DNA follows: TGTGCCAGCAGCTTAATGGGGGGAACCTCCTACGAGCAGTACTTC. Protein product: CASSLMGGTSYEQYF.

V gene TRBV19 combines with J gene TRBJ2-1; 10 bases agree with TRBD2. Germline V gene sequence: CDR1 LNHDA, CDR2 SQIVND (reference sequence). V trimming: 5 bases; J trimming: 9 bases; junction bases outside the gene matches: 10. The CDR3 runs 15 residues. CDR3 residues: CASSVLAGYSGEQFF. Written as DNA, the CDR3 is TGTGCCAGTAGTGTACTAGCGGGGTACAGCGGTGAGCAGTTCTTC.

As concerns this clone: Other DNA sequences in this sample translate to the same CDR3. The chain uses TRBV5-1 and TRBJ1-4; 7 nucleotides agree with TRBD1. The CDR3 consists of 15 residues. Germline-derived CDR1 and CDR2 are SGHRS and YFSETQ. The V gene end was trimmed by 0 bases and the J gene end by 6 bases; junction bases not matched to a gene: 5. The CDR3 bases are TGCGCCAGCAGCTTGGGACAGGGAGGTGATGAAAAACTGTTTTTT. Translated, it gives CASSLGQGGDEKLFF.

V usage is TRBV6-6 and J usage is TRBJ1-4, with 7 bases that match TRBD1. Germline CDR1 MNHNY, CDR2 SVGAGI (reference sequence). V lost 5 bases to trimming and J lost 8 bases; unmatched junction nucleotides: 11. The CDR3 is made up of 15 amino acids. The DNA for the CDR3 is TGTGCCAGCAGTCCTGTCGGGGCAGGGGGGGAAAAACTGTTTTTT. This gives the protein CASSPVGAGGEKLFF.

V usage is TRBV7-9 and J usage is TRBJ1-2; 9 bases fit TRBD1. The CDR3 sequence is 15 residues long. V was clipped by 5 bases and J by 4 bases; unmatched bases: 8. Germline V lookup: CDR1 SEHNR, CDR2 FQNEAQ (reference sequence). In nucleotides, the CDR3 is TGTGCCAGCAGCCTGTCTTCACAGGGGGCCTATGGCTACACCTTC. Its protein product is CASSLSSQGAYGYTF.

This clone occurred once. This rearrangement joins TRBV28 to TRBJ1-6; D is possibly TRBD1 (6 bases). The CDR3 contains 15 residues. V lost 6 bases, J lost 7 bases, and 16 bases lay in between. Germline V CDR1 and CDR2: MDHEN, SYDVKM. Written as DNA, the CDR3 is TGTGCCAGCAGCCCGACAGGTCTAGGAAATTCACCCCTCCACTTT. It encodes CASSPTGLGNSPLHF.

The chain is built from TRBV10-3 and TRBJ2-1, with 12 positions matching TRBD2. V lost 6 bases and J lost 6; bases outside the gene matches: 0. Germline V lookup: CDR1 ENHRY, CDR2 SYGVKD. This CDR3 is built from 13 residues. The CDR3 reads CAIRTSGSNEQFF. The CDR3 DNA is TGTGCCATCAGGACTAGCGGGAGCAATGAGCAGTTCTTC.

The CDR3 reads CASSSNYFRGPSYNEQFF. DNA of the CDR3: TGTGCCAGCAGTTCCAACTACTTCAGGGGCCCCTCCTACAATGAGCAGTTCTTC. The V call is TRBV28, the J call TRBJ2-1; possible D gene TRBD1, 6 bases. Trimming removed 4 bases at V and 0 bases at J, with 19 bases between. The CDR3 has 18 amino acids. CDR1 and CDR2 (germline): MDHEN, SYDVKM.

This chain joins TRBV29-1 and TRBJ1-2; 11 positions agree with TRBD1. The CDR3 extends over 19 amino acids. Trimming removed 3 bases from V and 1 base from J; junction bases left unmatched: 16. The germline V gene has CDR1 SQVTM and CDR2 ANQGSEA. Here the CDR3 reads CSVDLEGGQGVEGNYGYTF. CDR3 in DNA: TGCAGCGTTGACCTCGAGGGGGGACAGGGGGTAGAGGGTAACTATGGCTACACCTTC. The full variable domain, its missing parts supplied by reference TRBV29-1 and TRBJ1-2, is SAVISQKPSRDICQRGTSLTIQCQVDSQVTMMFWYRQQPGQSLTLIATANQGSEATYESGFVIDKFPISRPNLTFSTLTVSNMSPEDSSIYLCSVDLEGGQGVEGNYGYTFGSGTRLTVV.

This clone was observed once. V and J are TRBV19 and TRBJ1-1; TRBD1 matches at 10 bases. Germline V lookup: CDR1 LNHDA, CDR2 SQIVND (reference sequence). The CDR3 loop spans 14 amino acids. Germline trimming cut 4 bases from V and 6 bases from J; bases unmatched to any gene: 5. DNA of the CDR3: TGTGCCAGTAGTACGACAGGGGGCCAAGCTGAAGCTTTCTTT. It is translated as CASSTTGGQAEAFF.

The V and J genes are TRBV5-1 and TRBJ2-5; 12 bases map to TRBD2. CDR3 length equals 16 residues. CDR1 and CDR2 (germline): SGHRS, YFSETQ. Germline trimming cut 4 bases from V and 2 bases from J; bases unmatched to any gene: 6. The CDR3 sequence is CASSPRTSGKQETQYF. Here the CDR3 DNA reads TGCGCCAGCAGCCCCCGGACTAGCGGGAAGCAAGAGACCCAGTACTTC.

V gene TRBV6-5 combines with J gene TRBJ2-2; D might be TRBD2 (6 bases). Germline CDR1 and CDR2: MNHEY and SVGAGI. Trimming stripped 7 bases from V and 3 bases from J, with 12 bases between. The CDR3 totals 14 residues. CDR3: CASTRDLYTGELFF. Here the CDR3 DNA reads TGTGCCAGCACTAGGGACTTATACACCGGGGAGCTGTTTTTT.

This clone was detected a few times. The chain couples TRBV29-1 to TRBJ2-1; the match to TRBD2 covers 7 bases. Germline V gene sequence: CDR1 SQVTM, CDR2 ANQGSEA. The J segment lost 4 bases and the V segment lost 4 bases, leaving 7 bases of the junction unmatched. The CDR3 sequence is 14 residues long. This CDR3 reads CSVASGIAYNEQFF. The CDR3 DNA is TGCAGCGTTGCCAGCGGGATTGCGTACAATGAGCAGTTCTTC.

The chain combines TRBV3-1 (or the pseudogene TRBV3-2) with TRBJ1-5; possible D gene TRBD1, 5 bases. The V gene lost 1 base and the J gene lost 0 bases, with 7 bases spanning the gap. Germline lookup yields CDR1 LGHDT and CDR2 YNNKEL (reference sequence). The CDR3 consists of 15 residues. The CDR3 bases are TGTGCCAGCAGCCAAGGGACATTTAGCAATCAGCCCCAGCATTTT. Its protein is CASSQGTFSNQPQHF.

The chain links TRBV5-6 to TRBJ1-1, with D possibly being TRBD1 (6 bases). This CDR3 is built from 14 residues. V was shortened by 4 bases and J by 3 bases, with 13 bases between the two germline ends. Germline V gene data show CDR1 as SGHDT and CDR2 as YYEEEE. CDR3 amino acids: CASSQTAGDTEAFF. CDR3 nucleotide sequence: TGTGCCAGCAGCCAAACCGCAGGGGACACTGAAGCTTTCTTT.

This clone was found a few times. The chain recombines TRBV5-4 with TRBJ1-2; 8 bases are a match to TRBD1. V gave up 3 bases and J gave up 8 bases; unmatched junction bases: 6. The CDR3 consists of 13 residues. The germline gives CDR1 SGHNT, CDR2 YYREEE (reference sequence). The CDR3 DNA reads TGTGCCAGCAGCTCGACAGGGGTGATCGGCTACACCTTC. Its translation: CASSSTGVIGYTF.

The chain couples TRBV19 to TRBJ2-1; weak D call: TRBD2 (6 bases). Germline V lookup: CDR1 LNHDA, CDR2 SQIVND (reference sequence). V lost 9 bases to trimming and J lost 7 bases, with 19 bases between them. There are 14 residues in the CDR3. The CDR3 DNA reads TGTGCCAGCCGCGGCGGGATGTTCTGGAATGAGCAGTTCTTC. Amino acid sequence: CASRGGMFWNEQFF.

The V call is TRBV6-2 or TRBV6-3, the J call TRBJ2-1; 13 bases fit TRBD2. Trimming removed 2 bases from V and 3 bases from J; junction bases left unmatched: 10. CDR3 size: 19 residues. Germline V gene lookup returns CDR1 MNHEY and CDR2 SVGEGT. The CDR3 region is CASSYLTSGRIFFYNEQFF. The CDR3 DNA follows: TGTGCCAGCAGTTACCTGACTAGCGGGAGGATTTTCTTCTACAATGAGCAGTTCTTC.

The chain links TRBV2 to TRBJ2-7; 10 bases match TRBD1. J was trimmed by 7 bases and V by 5 bases; bases with no gene match: 5. CDR1 and CDR2 (germline): SNHLY, FYNNEI. The CDR3 length is 13 residues. CDR3 loop: CASSFDRGREQYF. DNA for the CDR3: TGTGCCAGCAGTTTCGACAGGGGGCGAGAGCAGTACTTC.

The chain employs TRBV9 and TRBJ1-2, with unresolved D. Germline assignment: CDR1 SGDLS and CDR2 YYNGEE. The V and J ends lost 0 bases and 9 bases respectively, with 6 bases between them. This CDR3 contains 11 residues. The CDR3 region is CASSVGISYTF. The CDR3 DNA is TGTGCCAGCAGCGTAGGTATAAGCTACACCTTC. The whole variable domain, filled in from reference TRBV9 and TRBJ1-2, reads DSGVTQTPKHLITATGQRVTLRCSPRSGDLSVYWYQQSLDQGLQFLIQYYNGEERAKGNILERFSAQQFPDLHSELNLSSLELGDSALYFCASSVGISYTFGSGTRLTVV.

The chain is built from TRBV7-2 and TRBJ1-5; D might be TRBD1 (6 bases). The CDR3 has 15 residues. The germline V gene has CDR1 SGHTA and CDR2 FQGNSA. Trimming removed 3 bases from V and 3 bases from J, with 12 bases in between. CDR3 loop: CASSFAGGNNQPQHF. DNA for the CDR3: TGTGCCAGCAGCTTTGCGGGGGGCAACAATCAGCCCCAGCATTTT.

CDR3 residues: CASSTVTGRPHNEQFF. The CDR3 DNA reads TGTGCCAGTAGTACCGTGACAGGGAGGCCTCACAATGAGCAGTTCTTC. The chain is built from TRBV19 and TRBJ2-1; D is perhaps TRBD1 (7 bases). Germline lookup yields CDR1 LNHDA and CDR2 SQIVND (reference sequence). This CDR3 spans 16 amino acids. V shed 4 bases and J shed 5 bases, with 18 bases lying between them.

The gene calls are TRBV12-5 and TRBJ2-1; D not certain. V was pared by 5 bases and J by 5 bases, with 10 bases between. The germline V gene has CDR1 LGHNT and CDR2 FRNRAP. CDR3 length: 13 residues. The CDR3 loop reads CASGIRLDNEQFF. As DNA, the CDR3 is TGTGCTAGTGGTATAAGACTCGACAATGAGCAGTTCTTC.